These T cell receptor beta chains were read from a single sample in a study of regulatory T cells in long-lasting Graves disease. One entry per CDR3 protein, called by TCRdb with MiXCR from the multiplex PCR reads. This table has roughly 420,000 distinct CDR3 sequences, 16% appearing once. The sample was also linked to a second study, of T cells in Graves' hyperthyroidism and ophthalmopathy.

Sample: peripheral blood mononuclear cells (PBMCs), taken at new diagnosis, from a patient treated with antithyroid drugs. The receptor source for this set is a woman younger than 30 with Graves disease. CDR3s leave out the opening cysteine and the closing phenylalanine or tryptophan. D genes are given only for firm matches.

d_call: .; j_call: TRBJ2-1; v_call: TRBV2; cdr3_aa: ASKDRFRNEQF
d_call: TRBD2; j_call: TRBJ2-1; v_call: TRBV7-2; cdr3_aa: ASSPRSSGSTHEQF
d_call: TRBD1; j_call: TRBJ1-4; v_call: TRBV9; cdr3_aa: ASSSEGRGQEKLF
d_call: TRBD2; j_call: TRBJ2-7; v_call: TRBV29-1; cdr3_aa: SVVGGSGDEQY
d_call: TRBD1; j_call: TRBJ1-5; v_call: TRBV28; cdr3_aa: ASTGTGGSSNQPQH
d_call: .; j_call: TRBJ2-7; v_call: TRBV27; cdr3_aa: ASSPVQGYYEQY
d_call: .; j_call: TRBJ2-7; v_call: TRBV11-1; cdr3_aa: ASSASRGPGREQY
d_call: .; j_call: TRBJ1-2; v_call: TRBV6-1; cdr3_aa: ASTDIGDNIVGYT
d_call: TRBD2; j_call: TRBJ2-1; v_call: TRBV6-1; cdr3_aa: ASKTSGGNEQF
d_call: TRBD2; j_call: TRBJ2-7; v_call: TRBV3-1; cdr3_aa: ASKARGGHEQY
d_call: TRBD2; j_call: TRBJ2-3; v_call: TRBV27; cdr3_aa: ASSIVGTSGREKDTQY
d_call: .; j_call: TRBJ2-1; v_call: TRBV9; cdr3_aa: ASSVAAQYNEQF
d_call: TRBD2; j_call: TRBJ2-1; v_call: TRBV6-2/TRBV6-3; cdr3_aa: ASSYSTSGAYNEQF
d_call: .; j_call: TRBJ2-3; v_call: TRBV20-1; cdr3_aa: SAPRAGGDTQY
d_call: .; j_call: TRBJ2-7; v_call: TRBV5-6; cdr3_aa: ASSSGTSPLYEQY
d_call: TRBD1; j_call: TRBJ1-2; v_call: TRBV6-1; cdr3_aa: ASSDSRGGDNYGYT
d_call: .; j_call: TRBJ2-7; v_call: TRBV30; cdr3_aa: ACLGGSPYEQY
d_call: TRBD2; j_call: TRBJ2-3; v_call: TRBV3-1; cdr3_aa: ASSRFMGGTDTQY
d_call: TRBD1; j_call: TRBJ1-5; v_call: TRBV27; cdr3_aa: ASRRQGAGNQPQH
d_call: .; j_call: TRBJ2-3; v_call: TRBV30; cdr3_aa: AWAPLADTQY
d_call: .; j_call: TRBJ2-1; v_call: TRBV11-3; cdr3_aa: ASFSGSYNEQF
d_call: TRBD1; j_call: TRBJ1-1; v_call: TRBV28; cdr3_aa: ASSLTGGGTEAF
d_call: TRBD2; j_call: TRBJ2-5; v_call: TRBV7-2; cdr3_aa: ASSLGLRGGGRSQETQY
d_call: .; j_call: TRBJ1-1; v_call: TRBV6-1; cdr3_aa: ASSASGSRAEAF
d_call: .; j_call: TRBJ2-1; v_call: TRBV12-3/TRBV12-4; cdr3_aa: ASSPLSNEQF
d_call: TRBD1; j_call: TRBJ2-7; v_call: TRBV6-1; cdr3_aa: ASSERIGQGNGEQY
d_call: .; j_call: TRBJ2-3; v_call: TRBV7-3; cdr3_aa: ASSQDLREWAPDTQY
d_call: TRBD1; j_call: TRBJ2-1; v_call: TRBV10-3; cdr3_aa: AISATGGNYNEQF
d_call: .; j_call: TRBJ2-1; v_call: TRBV2; cdr3_aa: ASSELWVWDGQF
d_call: .; j_call: TRBJ2-3; v_call: TRBV6-2/TRBV6-3; cdr3_aa: ASSYVQGPYTQY
d_call: TRBD2; j_call: TRBJ2-7; v_call: TRBV19; cdr3_aa: ASSIGIAGAGTFEQY
d_call: TRBD1; j_call: TRBJ2-1; v_call: TRBV27; cdr3_aa: ASSPGQGSASSYNEQF
d_call: TRBD2; j_call: TRBJ2-1; v_call: TRBV12-3/TRBV12-4; cdr3_aa: ASSLKLAGSNEQF
d_call: TRBD2; j_call: TRBJ2-1; v_call: TRBV4-1; cdr3_aa: ASSQALAGGDNEQL
d_call: TRBD1; j_call: TRBJ2-7; v_call: TRBV7-2; cdr3_aa: ASSLARDRGRSEQY
d_call: TRBD2; j_call: TRBJ2-7; v_call: TRBV12-3/TRBV12-4; cdr3_aa: ASIGASGTYEQY
d_call: .; j_call: TRBJ2-3; v_call: TRBV27; cdr3_aa: ASWGGPSTDTQY
d_call: TRBD1; j_call: TRBJ1-5; v_call: TRBV10-3; cdr3_aa: AISGTGGNQPQH
d_call: .; j_call: TRBJ2-5; v_call: TRBV7-3; cdr3_aa: ASSVMVGETQY
d_call: TRBD1; j_call: TRBJ1-5; v_call: TRBV5-4; cdr3_aa: ASSLWDRGGNQPQH
d_call: .; j_call: TRBJ2-7; v_call: TRBV29-1; cdr3_aa: SVITGLYEQY
d_call: .; j_call: TRBJ2-7; v_call: TRBV28; cdr3_aa: ASTPTGLTYEQY
d_call: .; j_call: TRBJ2-7; v_call: TRBV7-9; cdr3_aa: ASSLGGPLEEQY
d_call: TRBD1; j_call: TRBJ1-2; v_call: TRBV27; cdr3_aa: ASSPGTGMFGGYT
d_call: TRBD1; j_call: TRBJ1-2; v_call: TRBV9; cdr3_aa: ASSRGGDGGYT
d_call: .; j_call: TRBJ1-6; v_call: TRBV12-3/TRBV12-4; cdr3_aa: ASKYGGLSPLH
d_call: TRBD1; j_call: TRBJ1-6; v_call: TRBV7-8; cdr3_aa: ASSSDRDGSPLH
d_call: .; j_call: TRBJ2-3; v_call: TRBV20-1; cdr3_aa: SARNLGTPKDTQY
d_call: TRBD1; j_call: TRBJ2-5; v_call: TRBV7-9; cdr3_aa: ASSQNYQPDRVETQY
d_call: TRBD2; j_call: TRBJ2-1; v_call: TRBV7-9; cdr3_aa: ASSLIRGLAGGGQF
d_call: TRBD2; j_call: TRBJ2-7; v_call: TRBV27; cdr3_aa: ASSKLAGVQANTYEQY